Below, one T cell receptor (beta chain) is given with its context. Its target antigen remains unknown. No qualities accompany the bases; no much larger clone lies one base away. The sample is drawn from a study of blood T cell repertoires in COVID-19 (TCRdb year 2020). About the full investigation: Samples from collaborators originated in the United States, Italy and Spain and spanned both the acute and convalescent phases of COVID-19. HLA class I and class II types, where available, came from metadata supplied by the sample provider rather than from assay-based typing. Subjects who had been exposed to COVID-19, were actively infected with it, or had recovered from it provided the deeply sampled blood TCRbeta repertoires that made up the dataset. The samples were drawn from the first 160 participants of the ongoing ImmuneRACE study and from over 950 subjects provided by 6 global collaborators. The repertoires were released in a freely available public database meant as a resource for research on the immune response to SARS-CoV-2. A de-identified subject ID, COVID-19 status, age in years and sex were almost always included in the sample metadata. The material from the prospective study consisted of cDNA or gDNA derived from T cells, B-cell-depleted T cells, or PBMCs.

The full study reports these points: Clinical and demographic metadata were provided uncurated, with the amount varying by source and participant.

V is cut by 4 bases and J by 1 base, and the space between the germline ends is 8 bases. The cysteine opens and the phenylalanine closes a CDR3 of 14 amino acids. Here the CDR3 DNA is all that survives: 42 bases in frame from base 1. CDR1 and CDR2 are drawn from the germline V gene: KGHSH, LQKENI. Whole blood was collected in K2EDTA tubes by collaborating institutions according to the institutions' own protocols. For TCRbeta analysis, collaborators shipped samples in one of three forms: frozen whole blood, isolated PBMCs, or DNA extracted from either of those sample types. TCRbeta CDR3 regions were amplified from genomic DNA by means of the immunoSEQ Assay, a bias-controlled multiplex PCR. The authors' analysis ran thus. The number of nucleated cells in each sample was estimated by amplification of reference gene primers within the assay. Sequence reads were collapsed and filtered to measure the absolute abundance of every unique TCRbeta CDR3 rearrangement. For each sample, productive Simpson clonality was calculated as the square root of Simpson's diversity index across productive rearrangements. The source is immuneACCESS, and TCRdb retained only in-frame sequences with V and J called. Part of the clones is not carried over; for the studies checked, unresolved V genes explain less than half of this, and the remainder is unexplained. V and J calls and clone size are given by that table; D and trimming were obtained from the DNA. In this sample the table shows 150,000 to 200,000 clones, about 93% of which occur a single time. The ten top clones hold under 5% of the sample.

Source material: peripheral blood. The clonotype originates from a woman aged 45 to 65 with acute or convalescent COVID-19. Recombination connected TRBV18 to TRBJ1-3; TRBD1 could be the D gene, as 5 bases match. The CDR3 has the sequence CASSLTESGNTIYF. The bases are TGTGCCAGCTCACTGACAGAGTCTGGAAACACCATATATTTT.